This record covers a single TCR beta chain. These data belong to a study of shared clonotypes between healthy human individuals. Study-wide background: Plates per donor: three CD4 naive, three CD4 memory, two CD8 naive, one CD8 memory.

Several immunoSEQ plates held equal portions of the genomic DNA taken from each subset. The assay was immunoSEQ multiplex PCR, and TCRdb's table has in-frame clones only and misses some. This table has around 2.1 million clones, about 93% appearing once. The CDR3 is made up of 15 amino acids. The germline gives CDR1 MDHEN, CDR2 SYDVKM. With V trimmed by 3 bases and J by 2 bases, 7 bases remained unmatched. CD45RO-negative cells were positively selected for CCR7, leaving out terminally differentiated effector memory CD45RA+ cells. The clonotype comes from a man in his late teens or twenties in good health. Some clones in this sample may be carry-over from other donors' samples. Sequencing input: naive CD8+ T cells from PBMCs. The rearrangement joins TRBV28 to TRBJ2-7; TRBD1 aligns across 7 bases. The CDR3 DNA reads TGTGCCAGCAGTTTTTTCAGGGGGTTCCCCTACGAGCAGTACTTC. Its translation is CASSFFRGFPYEQYF.